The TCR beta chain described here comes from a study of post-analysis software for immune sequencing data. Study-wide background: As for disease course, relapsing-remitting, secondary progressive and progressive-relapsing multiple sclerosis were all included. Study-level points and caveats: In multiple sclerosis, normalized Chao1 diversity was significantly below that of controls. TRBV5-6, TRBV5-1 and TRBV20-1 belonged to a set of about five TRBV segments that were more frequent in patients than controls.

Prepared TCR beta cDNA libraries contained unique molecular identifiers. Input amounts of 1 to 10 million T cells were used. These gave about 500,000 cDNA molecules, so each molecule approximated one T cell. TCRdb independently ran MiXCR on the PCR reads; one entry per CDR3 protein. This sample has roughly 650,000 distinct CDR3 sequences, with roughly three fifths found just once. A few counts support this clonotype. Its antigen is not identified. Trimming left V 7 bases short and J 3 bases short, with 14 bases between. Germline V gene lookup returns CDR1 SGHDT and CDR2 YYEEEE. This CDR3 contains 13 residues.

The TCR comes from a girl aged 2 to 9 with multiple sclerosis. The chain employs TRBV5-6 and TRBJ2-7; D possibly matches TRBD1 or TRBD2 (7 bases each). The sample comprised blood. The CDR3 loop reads CASRQGGGYEQYF. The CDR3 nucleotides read TGTGCCAGCCGACAGGGAGGGGGCTACGAGCAGTACTTC.